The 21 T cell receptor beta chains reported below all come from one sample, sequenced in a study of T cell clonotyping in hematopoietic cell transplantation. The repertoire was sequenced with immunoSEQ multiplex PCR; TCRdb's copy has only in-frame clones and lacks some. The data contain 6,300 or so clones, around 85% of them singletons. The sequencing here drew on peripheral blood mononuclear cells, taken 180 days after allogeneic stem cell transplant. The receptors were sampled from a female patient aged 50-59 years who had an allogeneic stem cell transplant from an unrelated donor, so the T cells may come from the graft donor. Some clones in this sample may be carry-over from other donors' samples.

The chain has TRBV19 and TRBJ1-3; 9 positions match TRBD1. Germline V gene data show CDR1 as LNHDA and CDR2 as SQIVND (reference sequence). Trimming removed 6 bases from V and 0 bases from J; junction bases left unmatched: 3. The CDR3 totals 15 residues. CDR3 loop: CASSGTGTSGNTIYF. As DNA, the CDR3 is TGTGCCAGTAGCGGGACAGGGACCTCTGGAAACACCATATATTTT.

This chain's CDR3 is CASSIVAQEAFF. In DNA, the CDR3 is TGTGCCAGTAGTATAGTTGCGCAGGAAGCTTTCTTT. This chain connects TRBV19 to TRBJ1-1; D remains unclear. Germline values: CDR1 LNHDA, CDR2 SQIVND (reference sequence). The CDR3 has 12 amino acids. The ends were cut back, 1 base at V and 8 bases at J, with 8 bases in the middle.

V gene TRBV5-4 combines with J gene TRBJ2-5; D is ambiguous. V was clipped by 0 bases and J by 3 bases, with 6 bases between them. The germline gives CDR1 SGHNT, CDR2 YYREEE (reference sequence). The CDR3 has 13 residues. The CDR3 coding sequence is TGTGCCAGCAGCTTGGGGGCAGAAGAGACCCAGTACTTC. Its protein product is CASSLGAEETQYF. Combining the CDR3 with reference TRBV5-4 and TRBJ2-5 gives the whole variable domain ETGVTQSPTHLIKTRGQQVTLRCSSQSGHNTVSWYQQALGQGPQFIFQYYREEENGRGNFPPRFSGLQFPNYSSELNVNALELDDSALYLCASSLGAEETQYFGPGTRLLVL.

DNA for the CDR3: TGCGCCAGCAGCTACGGGGGACCCGAAGAGACCCAGTACTTC. Translated, it gives CASSYGGPEETQYF. J is TRBJ2-5 and V is TRBV5-1, with a tentative D call TRBD2 (6 bases). The CDR3 spans 14 residues. V was shortened by 3 bases and J by 3 bases, with 12 bases between the two germline ends. In germline, CDR1 is SGHRS, CDR2 YFSETQ.

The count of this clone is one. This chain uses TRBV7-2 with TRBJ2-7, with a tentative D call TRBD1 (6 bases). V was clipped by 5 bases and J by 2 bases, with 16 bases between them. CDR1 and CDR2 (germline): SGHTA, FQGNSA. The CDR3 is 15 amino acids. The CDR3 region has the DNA TGTGCCAGCAGCCCAGGGGCAGGGACAACCTACGAGCAGTACTTC. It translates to CASSPGAGTTYEQYF.

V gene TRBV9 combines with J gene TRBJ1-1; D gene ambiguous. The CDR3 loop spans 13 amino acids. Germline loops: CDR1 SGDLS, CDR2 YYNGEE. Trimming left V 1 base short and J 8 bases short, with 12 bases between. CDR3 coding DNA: TGTGCCAGCAGCGTACGGGGTGGGTCCGAAGCTTTCTTT. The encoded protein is CASSVRGGSEAFF.

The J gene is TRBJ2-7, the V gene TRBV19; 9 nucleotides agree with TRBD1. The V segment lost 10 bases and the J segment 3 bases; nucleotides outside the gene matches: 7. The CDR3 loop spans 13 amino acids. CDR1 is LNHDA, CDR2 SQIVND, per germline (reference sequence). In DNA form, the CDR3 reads TGTGCCACTACGACAGGGGGAGGCTACGAGCAGTACTTC. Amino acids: CATTTGGGYEQYF.

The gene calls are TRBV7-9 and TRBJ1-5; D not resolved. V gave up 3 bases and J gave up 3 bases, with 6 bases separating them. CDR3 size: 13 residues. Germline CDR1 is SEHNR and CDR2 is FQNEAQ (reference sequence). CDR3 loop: CASSFQINQPQHF. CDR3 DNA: TGTGCCAGCAGCTTTCAGATCAATCAGCCCCAGCATTTT. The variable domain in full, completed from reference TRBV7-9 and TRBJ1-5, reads DTGVSQNPRHKITKRGQNVTFRCDPISEHNRLYWYRQTLGQGPEFLTYFQNEAQLEKSRLLSDRFSAERPKGSFSTLEIQRTEQGDSAMYLCASSFQINQPQHFGDGTRLSIL.

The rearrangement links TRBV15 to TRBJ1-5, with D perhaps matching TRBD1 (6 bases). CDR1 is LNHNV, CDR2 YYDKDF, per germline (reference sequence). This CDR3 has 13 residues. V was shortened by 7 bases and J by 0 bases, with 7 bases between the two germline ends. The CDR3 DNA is TGTGCCACCAAGGGGGTTAGCAATCAGCCCCAGCATTTT. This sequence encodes CATKGVSNQPQHF.

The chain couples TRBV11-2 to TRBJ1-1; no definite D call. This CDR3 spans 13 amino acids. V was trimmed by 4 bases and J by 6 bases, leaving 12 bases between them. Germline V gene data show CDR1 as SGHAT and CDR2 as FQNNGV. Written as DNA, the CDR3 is TGTGCCAGCAGCTACCCGGTTCTGTCTGAAGCTTTCTTT. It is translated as CASSYPVLSEAFF.

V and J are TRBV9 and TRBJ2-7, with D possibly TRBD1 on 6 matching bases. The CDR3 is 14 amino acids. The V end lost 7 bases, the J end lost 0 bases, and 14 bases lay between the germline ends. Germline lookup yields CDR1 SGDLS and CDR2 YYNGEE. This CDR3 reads CASSGGQSSYEQYF. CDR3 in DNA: TGTGCCAGCTCTGGGGGACAAAGCTCCTACGAGCAGTACTTC.

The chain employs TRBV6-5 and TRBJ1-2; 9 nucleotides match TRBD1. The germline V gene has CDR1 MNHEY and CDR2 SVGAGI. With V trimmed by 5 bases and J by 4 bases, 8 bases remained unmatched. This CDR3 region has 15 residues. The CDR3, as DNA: TGTGCCAGCAGTCCGTGGGACAGGGAGGGCTATGGCTACACCTTC. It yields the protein CASSPWDREGYGYTF.

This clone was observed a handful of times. In DNA form, the CDR3 reads TGTGCCAGTAGTATAGGGGCAGGGTCCTACAATGAGCAGTTCTTC. Translating it yields CASSIGAGSYNEQFF. The genes are TRBV19 and TRBJ2-1; D is perhaps TRBD1 (5 bases). Trimming removed 1 base at V and 1 base at J, with 8 bases between. This CDR3 comprises 15 residues. Germline V gene sequence: CDR1 LNHDA, CDR2 SQIVND (reference sequence).

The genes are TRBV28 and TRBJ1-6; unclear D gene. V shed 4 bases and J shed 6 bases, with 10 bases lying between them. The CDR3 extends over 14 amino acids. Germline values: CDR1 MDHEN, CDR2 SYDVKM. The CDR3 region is CASSSGKGNSPLHF. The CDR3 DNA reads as TGTGCCAGCAGTTCCGGGAAGGGTAATTCACCCCTCCACTTT.

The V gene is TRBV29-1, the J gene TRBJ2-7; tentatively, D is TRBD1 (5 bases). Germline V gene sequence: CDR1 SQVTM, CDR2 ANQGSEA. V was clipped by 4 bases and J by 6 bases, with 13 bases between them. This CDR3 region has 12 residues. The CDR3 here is CSVADSRFEQYF. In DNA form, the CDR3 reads TGCAGCGTTGCAGACAGTCGATTCGAGCAGTACTTC.

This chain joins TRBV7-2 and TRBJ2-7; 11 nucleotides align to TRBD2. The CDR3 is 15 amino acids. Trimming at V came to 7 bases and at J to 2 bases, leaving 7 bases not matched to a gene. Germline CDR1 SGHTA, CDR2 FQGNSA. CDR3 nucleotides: TGTGCCAGCACCTATAGCGGGGGGGTTACCTACGAGCAGTACTTC. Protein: CASTYSGGVTYEQYF.

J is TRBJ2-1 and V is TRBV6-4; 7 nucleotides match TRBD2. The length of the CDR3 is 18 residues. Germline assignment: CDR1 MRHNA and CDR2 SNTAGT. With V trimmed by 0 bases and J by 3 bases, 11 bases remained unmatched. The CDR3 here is CASSDSPSSGGVYNEQFF. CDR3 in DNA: TGTGCCAGCAGTGACTCTCCGTCTTCGGGGGGAGTCTACAATGAGCAGTTCTTC.

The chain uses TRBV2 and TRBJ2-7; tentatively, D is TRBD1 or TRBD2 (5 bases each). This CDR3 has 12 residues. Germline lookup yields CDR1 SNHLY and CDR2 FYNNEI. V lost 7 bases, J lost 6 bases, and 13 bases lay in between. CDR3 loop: CASKGRGVEQYF. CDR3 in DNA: TGTGCCAGCAAGGGACGAGGGGTCGAGCAGTACTTC.

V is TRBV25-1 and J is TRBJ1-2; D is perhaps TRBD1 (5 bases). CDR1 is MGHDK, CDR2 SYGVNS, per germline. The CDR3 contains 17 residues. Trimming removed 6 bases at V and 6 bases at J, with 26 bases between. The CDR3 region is CASSGARLSQGLHGYTF. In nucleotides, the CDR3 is TGTGCCAGCAGCGGCGCTAGGCTCAGTCAGGGCCTGCATGGCTACACCTTC.

For the CDR3, the DNA is TGTGCCATTCAACAGGGGGTCGGAGATACGCAGTATTTT. This gives the protein CAIQQGVGDTQYF. The genes are TRBV10-3 and TRBJ2-3; 8 nucleotides match TRBD1. The CDR3 runs to 13 residues. The trim removed 9 bases at V and 5 bases at J, leaving 7 bases unmatched. Germline V lookup: CDR1 ENHRY, CDR2 SYGVKD.

As DNA, the CDR3 is TGTGCCAGCAGCTTAGGGCCGGGACTGGGGGGCGGCTACACCTTC. It is translated as CASSLGPGLGGGYTF. This chain connects TRBV7-3 to TRBJ1-2; possibly TRBD1 for D (6 bases). The CDR3 contains 15 residues. CDR1 is SGHTA and CDR2 is FQGTGA in the germline V gene. Trimming took off 2 bases at V and 8 bases at J, with 18 bases between the two ends. The entire variable domain, with the rest obtained from reference TRBV7-3 and TRBJ1-2, is as follows: GAGVSQTPSNKVTEKGKYVELRCDPISGHTALYWYRQSLGQGPEFLIYFQGTGAADDSGLPNDRFFAVRPEGSVSTLKIQRTERGDSAVYLCASSLGPGLGGGYTFGSGTRLTVV.